These T cell receptor beta chains were read from a single sample in a study of beta chain features in type 1 diabetes. This table comes from immunoSEQ multiplex PCR, and its TCRdb copy is limited to in-frame clones, with some not included. Of about 27,000 clones detected, around 54% appear once; the ten largest clones hold approximately 1.4%. Sequences were obtained from Tregs from blood. These receptors all come from a woman aged 18-35 years with type 1 diabetes. CDR3s include the opening cysteine and the closing phenylalanine or tryptophan. The order of the fields is J gene, V gene, CDR3 protein.

>TRBJ2-3|TRBV30
CAWGRGRAGSTDTQYF
>TRBJ1-5|TRBV5-1
CASSRGQESNQPQHF
>TRBJ2-2|TRBV7-2
CASSHSGSAGELFF
>TRBJ1-1|TRBV19
CASSMWDRSTEAFF
>TRBJ2-2|TRBV11-1
CASSSGQGENTGELFF
>TRBJ1-1|TRBV4-1
CASSQRTGGGNTEAFF
>TRBJ1-2|TRBV29-1
CSVDRGQDGYTF
>TRBJ2-7|TRBV5-4
CASSLDSGRAYEQYF
>TRBJ1-1|TRBV5-1
CASSLEGPGQGGTEAFF
>TRBJ2-1|TRBV29-1
CSQGQGSYNEQFF
>TRBJ2-1|TRBV28
CASSEAASPRGQFF
>TRBJ2-7|TRBV28
CASSSDRVSEQYF
>TRBJ2-2|TRBV19
CASSPQGTSKLGTGELFF
>TRBJ1-5|TRBV5-1
CASSPGGSLSQPQHF
>TRBJ1-1|TRBV11-2
CASSLDRDTEAFF
>TRBJ2-7|TRBV2
CASSDSGRVNEQYF
>TRBJ2-1|TRBV5-4
CASSLDSNEQFF
>TRBJ2-3|TRBV2
CASSARTFSTDTQYF
>TRBJ1-6|TRBV27
CASSVFPPGQALPNSPLHF
>TRBJ1-2|TRBV27
CASSLAPGQGGFHGYTF
>TRBJ2-3|TRBV2
CASSPLTGAGDTQYF
>TRBJ1-5|TRBV10-2
CASSESRGSGNQPQHF
>TRBJ2-2|TRBV6-5
CAVQRGALNTGELFF
>NA|TRBV7-8
CASSPGMGQGGYEQYF
>TRBJ2-7|TRBV18
CASSPPRAGLATYEQYF
>TRBJ2-3|TRBV7-9
CASSATGSTDTQYF
>TRBJ2-5|TRBV2
CASSRTSGGETQYF
>TRBJ2-1|TRBV19
CASRARDRHLNEQFF
>TRBJ1-1|TRBV27
CASSFSTANEAFF
>TRBJ2-3|TRBV28
CATEGANSNTQYF
>TRBJ1-1|TRBV13
CASSARTNAAYEAFF
>TRBJ2-3|TRBV29-1
CSVEDLGTGRDTQYF
>NA|TRBV6-1
CASSEGGGIYEQYF
>TRBJ1-6|TRBV11-2
CASTVQGLHSPLHF
>TRBJ1-1|TRBV9
CASSPFLGRTEAFF
>TRBJ1-1|TRBV10-2
CASITSGGTEAFF
>TRBJ1-2|TRBV7-9
CASSSDRDNYGYTF
>TRBJ1-1|TRBV5-1
CASSLPPPQGANTEAFF
>TRBJ2-1|TRBV7-3
CASSTRTDNEQFF
>TRBJ2-7|TRBV5-1
CASSFSGSSYEQYF
>TRBJ2-1|TRBV5-1
CASSSITSGISNEQFF
>TRBJ2-3|TRBV7-2
CASSLDGSTSRHYF
>TRBJ2-4|TRBV29-1
CSVETSGRRAKNIQYF
>TRBJ1-2|TRBV6-6
CASTCGTANYGYTF
>TRBJ2-7|TRBV28
CASLSTSSYEQYF
>TRBJ1-2|TRBV28
CASSLFQGFRAYGYTF
>TRBJ2-7|TRBV6-5
CASSRTRGVAYEQYF
>TRBJ2-5|TRBV28
CASSDRAYQETQYF
>TRBJ2-1|TRBV5-1
CASSFLAAYNEQFF
>TRBJ1-1|TRBV5-4
CASSADVKTEAFF
>TRBJ1-1|TRBV6-1
CASSVVNTEAFF
>TRBJ2-1|TRBV5-4
CASSLALSRGASYNEQFF